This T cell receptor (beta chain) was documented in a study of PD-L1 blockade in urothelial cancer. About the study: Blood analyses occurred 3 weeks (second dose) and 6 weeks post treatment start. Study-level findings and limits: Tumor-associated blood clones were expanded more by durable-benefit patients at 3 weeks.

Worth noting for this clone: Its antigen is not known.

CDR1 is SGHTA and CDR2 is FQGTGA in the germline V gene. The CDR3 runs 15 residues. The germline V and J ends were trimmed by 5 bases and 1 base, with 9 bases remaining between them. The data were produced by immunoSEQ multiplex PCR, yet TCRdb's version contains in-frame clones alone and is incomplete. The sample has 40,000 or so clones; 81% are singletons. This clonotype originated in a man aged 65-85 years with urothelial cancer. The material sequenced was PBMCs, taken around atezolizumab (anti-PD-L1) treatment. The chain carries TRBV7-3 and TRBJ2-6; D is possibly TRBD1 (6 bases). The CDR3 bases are TGTGCCAGCAGCCCCAGGGGTTCTGGGGCCAACGTCCTGACTTTC. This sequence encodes CASSPRGSGANVLTF.